This entry features one T cell receptor (beta chain) sequence. Its antigen is unknown. This record comes from a study of T cell repertoires in cytomegalovirus infection. In the study overall: CMV epitopes in the study were HLA-C-restricted (recently identified) and HLA-B-restricted (well studied). CMV infection plus the matching HLA type was flagged by public TCR beta signatures. Study outcomes and limitations: Ex vivo responses were dominated by HLA-C-restricted CMV-specific TCR beta clonotypes. Cumulative public TCR beta family frequency identified CMV carriers with the relevant HLA.

Trimming took off 2 bases at V and 0 bases at J, with 10 bases between the two ends. In germline, CDR1 is SGHVS, CDR2 FNYEAQ. The CDR3 loop spans 15 amino acids. TCRdb re-called the reads with MiXCR, one entry per CDR3 protein. The sample includes 700,000 to 900,000 distinct CDR3 sequences, 25% to 30% of them seen just once. The sample consisted of cultured CD8+ T cells from PBMCs, taken from culture after CMV antigen stimulation. The TCR sequence derives from a human donor in good health (CMV status not recorded). Some clones in this sample may be carry-over from other donors' samples. The chain links TRBV7-6 to TRBJ1-1; maybe TRBD1 (6 bases). The CDR3 bases are TGTGCCAGCAGCTTAAGGGGGAGTATGAACACTGAAGCTTTCTTT. Translated, it gives CASSLRGSMNTEAFF.